This T cell receptor (beta chain) originates from a study of CD8+CD57+ T cells in acquired aplastic anemia. Background on the study: Isolated CD4+ and CD8+ cells, once sorted, yielded DNA averaging about 3 ug.

The CDR3 has 13 residues. Deletions cut 1 base from V and 9 bases from J, with 13 bases between. Germline V gene lookup returns CDR1 DFQATT and CDR2 SNEGSKA (reference sequence). As concerns this clonotype: Antigen unknown.

Genomic DNA templated the TCR beta VDJ and CDR3 profiling. TCRdb ran MiXCR on the reads and lists one entry per CDR3 protein. The data show roughly 160,000 distinct CDR3 sequences, 55% to 80% seen once. Regarding the study as a whole: CD8+ Simpson's diversity did not differ significantly between patients and controls.

V is TRBV20-1 and J is TRBJ2-1, with D perhaps given as TRBD1 or TRBD2 (6 bases each). The specimen sequenced was sorted CD4+, CD8+, or CD8+CD57+ T cells (not recorded which) from PBMCs. The clonotype comes from a human donor in good health. The CDR3, as DNA: TGCAGTGCTAGAGGAGGGGGGATCGGTGAGCAGTTCTTC. Its translation is CSARGGGIGEQFF.